This record covers a single TCR beta chain. The target of this receptor is not known. No qualities accompany the bases; no much larger clone lies one base away. This entry belongs to a study of CD8 T cells in Susac syndrome (dated by TCRdb to between 2019 and 2020). About the full investigation: The study used repertoire sequencing to test whether antigen drove CD8+ T cell activation and differentiation in Susac syndrome. Clonality of the CD8+ T cell repertoire was compared between about a dozen healthy donors, around 14 Susac syndrome patients and roughly 16 multiple sclerosis patients.

CDR1 and CDR2 are read off the germline V gene as MNHNS and SASEGT. The CDR3 has 14 amino acids, counting the end cysteine and phenylalanine. Only the CDR3 DNA is retained, 42 bases long and in frame from the first base. The trim is 2 bases for V and 5 bases for J, with a gap of 11 bases between the germline ends. Peripheral blood CD8+ and CD4+ T cells from healthy donors, Susac syndrome patients and multiple sclerosis patients were profiled by high-throughput TCR beta sequencing. The multiple sclerosis controls were treatment-naive patients whose relapsing-remitting disease, either stable or active, fulfilled the revised McDonald criteria. Bulk CD8+ and CD4+ T cells were purified by magnetic negative isolation, while CD8+ TEMRA cells were enriched using FACS. Blood was collected in EDTA tubes and processed within 24 hours, with PBMCs isolated through density gradient centrifugation. PBMCs destined for TCR sequencing were cryopreserved in liquid nitrogen and later thawed in a 37 °C water bath. The sorted or isolated CD4+, CD8+ and CD8+ TEMRA cells had a purity of 90% or higher.

Beyond this particular receptor, the publication reports: The TCR sequencing and HLA analysis was acknowledged to have included a relatively small number of individuals.

RNA was extracted using the RNeasy kit, and roughly 0.45 to 1 microgram was reverse transcribed with random hexamers. TCR beta CDR3 regions were amplified with the immunoSEQ multiplex PCR assay covering 54 Vbeta and 13 Jbeta segments. Bias from PCR amplification was corrected by using a synthetic template baseline for primer optimization and for computational correction. In the original analysis: Reads were annotated to V, D and J genes according to IMGT and were analyzed with immunoSEQ Analyzer, with only productive sequences retained. To calculate clonality, Shannon entropy was normalized by log2 of the number of productive unique sequences and then subtracted from one. Public and private clones were assessed among the 100 most prevalent clones of each patient and control. Clones were defined as Susac-specific if absent from the healthy and MS cohorts, from 1052 published viral clones and from other ImmuneACCESS disease sequences. Using fastp trimming at Q25 and MiXCR clonotype assembly, TCRdb reanalyzed the public sequencing data and kept in-frame beta chains. One record per CDR3 amino acid sequence lists the most common genes and DNA. The V and J calls were not made by the authors but by TCRdb's processing. The sample table holds around 270,000 distinct CDR3 sequences, of which roughly 85% were seen once. The top ten clonotypes cover 0.2% to 0.25% of the sample.

The sequence was collected from a human donor with multiple sclerosis. Sequencing input: CD8+ T cells from PBMCs. The V gene is TRBV6-1 and the J gene is TRBJ2-3; matching of 7 bases hints at TRBD2 as the D gene. CDR3 reads: CASSEQRGGDTQYF. The DNA sequence follows: TGTGCCAGCAGTGAACAAAGGGGGGGAGATACGCAGTATTTT.